This paragraph reports one T cell receptor (beta chain). Antigen specificity is unknown. Produced via immunoSEQ multiplex PCR; TCRdb's table is partial and in-frame only. This table has 1,500 or so clones, about 60% appearing once. Germline V gives CDR1 LNHDA, CDR2 SQIVND (reference sequence). The CDR3 consists of 17 residues. The V gene end was trimmed by 8 bases and the J gene end by 1 base; junction bases not matched to a gene: 12. This sample was included in a study of follicular helper T cells after annual influenza vaccination. In the study overall: For some subjects, blood spans the 2013-2014, 2014-2015 and 2015-2016 annual vaccinations.

As to time point: 2015-2016 season, 7 days after influenza vaccination. Subjects lived in the community and lacked influenza vaccine within the prior 6 months. Non-naive CD4+CXCR5+PD-1+ cTfh were sorted into ICOS+CD38+ and ICOS-CD38- fractions. Study-wide results and limits: Yearly vaccinations repeatedly recalled conserved clonotypes in ICOS+CD38+ cTfh.

The specimen was CXCR5+ CD38+ circulating T follicular helper cells from blood, collected 7 days after influenza vaccination. Subset: circulating Tfh, non-naive CD4+CXCR5+PD-1+ (ICOS+CD38+ or ICOS-CD38-). This receptor was obtained from an adult who received the influenza vaccine. V usage is TRBV19 and J usage is TRBJ1-1, with 11 bases identical to TRBD1. This chain's CDR3 is CASLKGEDRGPNTEAFF. The CDR3 region has the DNA TGTGCCAGTCTCAAGGGCGAGGACAGGGGGCCGAACACTGAAGCTTTCTTT.